This is a list of T cell receptor beta chains from one sample in a study of blood T cell repertoires in COVID-19. The repertoire was sequenced with immunoSEQ multiplex PCR; TCRdb's copy has only in-frame clones and lacks some. The top ten hold about 43% of the sample, which has around 12,000 clones, about 76% seen once. Sequenced input: peripheral blood. These receptors came from a woman older than 75 with acute or convalescent COVID-19. Each CDR3 is given with its conserved first and last residue. Fields, in order: V gene, clone size, CDR3 length, J gene, D gene, CDR3 DNA, CDR3 protein. A D gene is named only where the DNA matches it firmly. Clone size is not always given. Where it is, it says once, few, many or a class for expanded clones.

V: TRBV18; size: NA; length: 17; J: TRBJ1-2; D: TRBD1; DNA: TGTGCCAGCTCACCGACCCAGCAAGGGGGCCCCGGGACTGGCTACACCTTC; CDR3: CASSPTQQGGPGTGYTF
V: TRBV28; size: many; length: 16; J: TRBJ1-6; D: TRBD1; DNA: TGTGCCAGCAGTTCTGCAGGGGGCTACTATAATTCACCCCTCCACTTT; CDR3: CASSSAGGYYNSPLHF
V: TRBV6-6; size: NA; length: 13; J: TRBJ2-1; D: NA; DNA: TGTGCCAGCACAGCGAATCAGGGGTCTGAGCAGTTCTTC; CDR3: CASTANQGSEQFF
V: TRBV7-2; size: once; length: 16; J: TRBJ2-1; D: NA; DNA: TGTGCCAGCAGCTTATCCGGATCTAGAACGTACAATGAGCAGTTCTTC; CDR3: CASSLSGSRTYNEQFF
V: TRBV27; size: few; length: 16; J: TRBJ2-3; D: NA; DNA: TGTGCCAGCGTCCAGCGCTACATCTCTAGCACAGATACGCAGTATTTT; CDR3: CASVQRYISSTDTQYF
V: TRBV6-6; size: NA; length: 15; J: TRBJ2-2; D: TRBD1; DNA: TGTGCCAGCAGTCCCCGGGACAGGGACACCGGGGAGCTGTTTTTT; CDR3: CASSPRDRDTGELFF
V: TRBV10-3; size: NA; length: 17; J: TRBJ2-5; D: TRBD2; DNA: TGTGCCATCAGTGAGTCCGTAGCGGGTACAACTCAAGAGACCCAGTACTTC; CDR3: CAISESVAGTTQETQYF
V: TRBV10-2; size: few; length: 14; J: TRBJ2-7; D: TRBD1; DNA: TGCGCCAGCACTTCGACAGGGGAAGCCTACGAGCAGTACTTC; CDR3: CASTSTGEAYEQYF
V: TRBV7-9; size: medium-sized; length: 14; J: TRBJ1-2; D: NA; DNA: TGTGCCTTTCCCAGGGCCCCCTTGTCCTATGGCTACACCTTC; CDR3: CAFPRAPLSYGYTF
V: TRBV6-2/TRBV6-3; size: NA; length: 15; J: TRBJ1-2; D: NA; DNA: TGTGCCAGCAGTTACCGCAGGACAGCTAACTATGGCTACACCTTC; CDR3: CASSYRRTANYGYTF
V: TRBV7-2; size: once; length: 11; J: TRBJ2-7; D: NA; DNA: TGTGCCAGCAGCCGAGCCTACGAGCAGTACTTC; CDR3: CASSRAYEQYF
V: TRBV6-5; size: NA; length: 14; J: TRBJ1-1; D: NA; DNA: TGTGCCAGCAGCAACAGGGACATGAACACTGAAGCTTTCTTT; CDR3: CASSNRDMNTEAFF
V: TRBV10-1; size: NA; length: 10; J: TRBJ1-6; D: NA; DNA: TGCGCCAGCAGCTTCGACAGGCCAAACTTT; CDR3: CASSFDRPNF
V: TRBV30; size: NA; length: 14; J: TRBJ1-4; D: NA; DNA: TGTGCCTGGACAGGGGCAGGTCCTAATGAAAAACTGTTTTTT; CDR3: CAWTGAGPNEKLFF
V: TRBV2; size: NA; length: 15; J: TRBJ1-6; D: NA; DNA: TGTGCCAGCAGTGAAGCGCGGGTTTCGAATTCACCCCTCCACTTT; CDR3: CASSEARVSNSPLHF
V: TRBV5-1; size: NA; length: 14; J: TRBJ2-2; D: NA; DNA: TGCGCCAGCAGCGAGGCGATTGACACCGGGGAGCTGTTTTTT; CDR3: CASSEAIDTGELFF
V: TRBV11-2; size: once; length: 15; J: TRBJ2-7; D: TRBD2; DNA: TGTGCCAGCAGCTTAGCGGGGGGTCGAACCTACGAGCAGTACTTC; CDR3: CASSLAGGRTYEQYF
V: TRBV5-1; size: NA; length: 16; J: TRBJ1-6; D: TRBD1; DNA: TGCGCCAGCAGCTTGCTAGGGGGACAGGTCGATTCACCCCTCCACTTT; CDR3: CASSLLGGQVDSPLHF
V: TRBV20-1; size: NA; length: 11; J: TRBJ2-5; D: NA; DNA: TGCAGTGCCAGGGCTCGGGAGACCCAGTACTTC; CDR3: CSARARETQYF
V: TRBV27; size: NA; length: 14; J: TRBJ1-2; D: NA; DNA: TGTGCCGTCATTTGCGGCGTCTTCGGCTATGGCTACACCTTC; CDR3: CAVICGVFGYGYTF
V: TRBV7-3; size: NA; length: 16; J: TRBJ2-2; D: TRBD2; DNA: TGTGCCAGCAGCCCAGGACTAGCAATGAACACCGGGGAGCTGTTTTTT; CDR3: CASSPGLAMNTGELFF
V: TRBV25-1; size: NA; length: 14; J: TRBJ1-1; D: TRBD1; DNA: TGTGCCAGCAGTGCCCTCGGGACAGACACTGAAGCTTTCTTT; CDR3: CASSALGTDTEAFF
V: TRBV7-9; size: NA; length: 14; J: TRBJ1-2; D: NA; DNA: TGTGCCAGCAGCTCGGCGGACGGGCGGAGGGTGTGGACCTTC; CDR3: CASSSADGRRVWTF
V: TRBV6-6; size: NA; length: 12; J: TRBJ1-2; D: NA; DNA: TGTGCCAGCAGCCTCCCGGGGGAGGGCTACACCTTC; CDR3: CASSLPGEGYTF
V: TRBV12-3/TRBV12-4; size: NA; length: 11; J: TRBJ2-5; D: NA; DNA: TGTGCCAGCAGTCCTCGCGTGCTCCAGTACTTC; CDR3: CASSPRVLQYF
V: TRBV2; size: NA; length: 12; J: TRBJ1-1; D: NA; DNA: TGTGCCAGCAGTGATGAGGACACTGAAGCTTTCTTT; CDR3: CASSDEDTEAFF
V: TRBV6-4; size: few; length: 12; J: TRBJ1-1; D: TRBD1; DNA: TGTGCCAGCAGTGGACAGGGGGGGGAAGCTTTCTTT; CDR3: CASSGQGGEAFF
V: TRBV21-1; size: NA; length: 17; J: TRBJ2-7; D: NA; DNA: TGTGCCAGCAGCAGGGCTGCCGAAAGGCCTCCAGGAAGCGAGCAGTACTTC; CDR3: CASSRAAERPPGSEQYF
V: TRBV18; size: NA; length: 16; J: TRBJ2-1; D: NA; DNA: TGTGCCAGCTCACCCCCGGGGCAGGGGAAAGACAATGAGCAGTTCTTC; CDR3: CASSPPGQGKDNEQFF
V: TRBV3-1/TRBV3-2; size: few; length: 14; J: TRBJ1-1; D: NA; DNA: TGTGCCAGCAGCCGGCAGTCGGGGAACACTGAAGCTTTCTTT; CDR3: CASSRQSGNTEAFF